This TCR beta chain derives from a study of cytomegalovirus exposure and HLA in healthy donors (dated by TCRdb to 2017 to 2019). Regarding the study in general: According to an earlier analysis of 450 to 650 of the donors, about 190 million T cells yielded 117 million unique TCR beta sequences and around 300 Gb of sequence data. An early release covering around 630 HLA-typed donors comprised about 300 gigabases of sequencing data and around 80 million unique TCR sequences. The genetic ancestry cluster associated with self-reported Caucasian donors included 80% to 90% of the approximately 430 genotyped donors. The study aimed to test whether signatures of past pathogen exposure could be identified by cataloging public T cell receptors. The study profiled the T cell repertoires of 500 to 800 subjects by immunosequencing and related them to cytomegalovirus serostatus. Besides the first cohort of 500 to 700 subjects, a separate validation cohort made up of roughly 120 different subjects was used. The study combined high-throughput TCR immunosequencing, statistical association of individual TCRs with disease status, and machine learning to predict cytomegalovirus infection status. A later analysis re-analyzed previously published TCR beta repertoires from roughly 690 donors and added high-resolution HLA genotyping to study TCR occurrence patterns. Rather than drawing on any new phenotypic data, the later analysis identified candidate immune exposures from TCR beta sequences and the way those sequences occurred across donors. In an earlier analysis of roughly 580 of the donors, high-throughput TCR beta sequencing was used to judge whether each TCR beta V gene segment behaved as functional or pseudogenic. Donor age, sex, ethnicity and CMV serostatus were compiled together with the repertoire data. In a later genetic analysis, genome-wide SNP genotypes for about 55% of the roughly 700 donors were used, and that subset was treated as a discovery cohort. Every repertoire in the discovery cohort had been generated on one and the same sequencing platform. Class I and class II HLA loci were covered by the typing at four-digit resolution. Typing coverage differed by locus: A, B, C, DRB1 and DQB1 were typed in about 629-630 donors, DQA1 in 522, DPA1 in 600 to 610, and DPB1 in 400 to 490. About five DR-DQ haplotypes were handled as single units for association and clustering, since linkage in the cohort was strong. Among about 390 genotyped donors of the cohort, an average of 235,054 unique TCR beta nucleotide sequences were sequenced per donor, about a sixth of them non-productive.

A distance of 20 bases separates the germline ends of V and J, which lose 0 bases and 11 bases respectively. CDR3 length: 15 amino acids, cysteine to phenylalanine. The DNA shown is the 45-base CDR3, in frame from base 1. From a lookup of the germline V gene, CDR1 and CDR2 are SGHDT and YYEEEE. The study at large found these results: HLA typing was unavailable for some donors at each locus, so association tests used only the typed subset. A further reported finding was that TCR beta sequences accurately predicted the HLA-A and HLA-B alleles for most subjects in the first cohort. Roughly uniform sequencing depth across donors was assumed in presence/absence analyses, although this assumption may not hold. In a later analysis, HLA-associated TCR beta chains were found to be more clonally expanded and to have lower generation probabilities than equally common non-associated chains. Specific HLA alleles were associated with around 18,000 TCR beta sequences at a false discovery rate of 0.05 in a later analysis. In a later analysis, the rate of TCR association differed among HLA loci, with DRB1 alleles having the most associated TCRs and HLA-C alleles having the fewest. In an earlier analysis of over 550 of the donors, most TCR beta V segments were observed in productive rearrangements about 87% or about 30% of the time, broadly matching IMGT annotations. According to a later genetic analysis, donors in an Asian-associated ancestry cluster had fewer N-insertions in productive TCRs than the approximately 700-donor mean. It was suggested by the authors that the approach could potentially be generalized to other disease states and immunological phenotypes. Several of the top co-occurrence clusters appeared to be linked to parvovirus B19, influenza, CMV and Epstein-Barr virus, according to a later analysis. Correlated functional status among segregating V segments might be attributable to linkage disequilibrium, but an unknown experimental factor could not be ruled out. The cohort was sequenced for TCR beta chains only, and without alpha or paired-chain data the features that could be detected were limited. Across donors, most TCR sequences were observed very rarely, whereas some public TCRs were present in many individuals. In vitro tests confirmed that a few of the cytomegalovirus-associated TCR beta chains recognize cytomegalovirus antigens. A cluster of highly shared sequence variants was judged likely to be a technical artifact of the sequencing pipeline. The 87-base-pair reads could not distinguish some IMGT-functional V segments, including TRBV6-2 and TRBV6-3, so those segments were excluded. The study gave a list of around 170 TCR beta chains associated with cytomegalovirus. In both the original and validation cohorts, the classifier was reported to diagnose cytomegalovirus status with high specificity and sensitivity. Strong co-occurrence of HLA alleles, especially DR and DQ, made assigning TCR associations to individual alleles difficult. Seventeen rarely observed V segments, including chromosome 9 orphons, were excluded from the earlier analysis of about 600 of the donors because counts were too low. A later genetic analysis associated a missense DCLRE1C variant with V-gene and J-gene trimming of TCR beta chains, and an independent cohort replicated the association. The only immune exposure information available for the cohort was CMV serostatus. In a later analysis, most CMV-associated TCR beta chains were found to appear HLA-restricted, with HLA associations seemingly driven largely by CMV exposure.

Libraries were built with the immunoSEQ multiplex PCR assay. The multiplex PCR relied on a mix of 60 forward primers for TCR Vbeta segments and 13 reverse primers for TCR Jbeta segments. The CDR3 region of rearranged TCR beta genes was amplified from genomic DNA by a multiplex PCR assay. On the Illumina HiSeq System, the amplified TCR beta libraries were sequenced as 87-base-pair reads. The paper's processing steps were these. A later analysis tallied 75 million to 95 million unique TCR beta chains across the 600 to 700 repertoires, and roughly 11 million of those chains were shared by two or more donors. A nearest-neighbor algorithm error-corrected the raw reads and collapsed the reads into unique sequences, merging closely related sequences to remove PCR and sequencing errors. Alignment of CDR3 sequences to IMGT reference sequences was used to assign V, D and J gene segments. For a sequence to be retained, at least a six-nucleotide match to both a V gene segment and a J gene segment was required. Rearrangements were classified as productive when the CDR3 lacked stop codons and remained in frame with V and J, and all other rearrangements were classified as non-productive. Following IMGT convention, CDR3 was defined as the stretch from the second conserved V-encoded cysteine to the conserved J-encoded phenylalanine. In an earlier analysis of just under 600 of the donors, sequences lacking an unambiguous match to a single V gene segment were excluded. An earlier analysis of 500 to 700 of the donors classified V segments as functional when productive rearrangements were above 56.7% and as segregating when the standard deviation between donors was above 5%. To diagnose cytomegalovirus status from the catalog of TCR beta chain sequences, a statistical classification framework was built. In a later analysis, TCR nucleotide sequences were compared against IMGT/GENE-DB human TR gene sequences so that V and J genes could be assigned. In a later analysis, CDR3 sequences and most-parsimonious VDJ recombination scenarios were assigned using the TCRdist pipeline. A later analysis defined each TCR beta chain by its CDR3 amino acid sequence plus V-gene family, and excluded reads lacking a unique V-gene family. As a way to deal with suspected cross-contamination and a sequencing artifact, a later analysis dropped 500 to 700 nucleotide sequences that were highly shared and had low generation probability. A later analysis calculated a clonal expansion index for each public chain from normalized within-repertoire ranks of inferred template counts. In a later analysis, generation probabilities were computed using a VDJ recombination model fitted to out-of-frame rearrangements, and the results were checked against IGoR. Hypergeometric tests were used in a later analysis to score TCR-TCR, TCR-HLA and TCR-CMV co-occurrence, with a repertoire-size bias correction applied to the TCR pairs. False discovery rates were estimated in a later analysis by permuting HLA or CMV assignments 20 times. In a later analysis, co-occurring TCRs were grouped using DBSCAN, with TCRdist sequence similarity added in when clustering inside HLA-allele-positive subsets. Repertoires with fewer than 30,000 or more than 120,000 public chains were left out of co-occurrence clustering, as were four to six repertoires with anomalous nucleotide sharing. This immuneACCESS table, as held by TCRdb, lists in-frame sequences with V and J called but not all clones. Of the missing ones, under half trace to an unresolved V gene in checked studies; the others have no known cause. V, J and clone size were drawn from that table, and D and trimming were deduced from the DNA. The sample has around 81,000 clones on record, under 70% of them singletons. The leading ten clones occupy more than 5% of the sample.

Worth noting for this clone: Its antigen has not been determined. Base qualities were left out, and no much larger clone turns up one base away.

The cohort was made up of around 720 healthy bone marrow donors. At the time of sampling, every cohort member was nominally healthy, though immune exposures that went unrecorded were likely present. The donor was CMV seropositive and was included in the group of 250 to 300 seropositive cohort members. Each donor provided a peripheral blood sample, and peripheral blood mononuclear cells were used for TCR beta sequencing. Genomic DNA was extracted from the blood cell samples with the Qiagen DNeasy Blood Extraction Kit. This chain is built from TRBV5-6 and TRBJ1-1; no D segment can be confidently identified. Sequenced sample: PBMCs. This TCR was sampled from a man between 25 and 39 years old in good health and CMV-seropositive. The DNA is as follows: TGTGCCAGCAGCTTGGGTGGGCTCCGCAAGGATGTGGCTTTCTTT. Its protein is CASSLGGLRKDVAFF.